A single sample gave rise to the 18 T cell receptor beta chains below, sequenced in a study of T cell repertoires in cytomegalovirus infection. TCRdb used MiXCR to reprocess the reads, holding one entry per CDR3 protein. The table shows about 600,000 distinct CDR3 sequences, with approximately 25% occurring only once. The sample was CD8+ T cells from PBMCs. These receptors were taken from a human donor in good health (CMV status not recorded). Some clones in this sample may be carry-over from other donors' samples.

This sequence joins TRBV29-1 and TRBJ2-5; the D gene could be TRBD1 or TRBD2 (5 bases each). Germline CDR1 SQVTM, CDR2 ANQGSEA. The V gene lost 3 bases and the J gene lost 5 bases, with 13 bases spanning the gap. The CDR3 sequence is 13 residues long. CDR3: CSVEGVSAETQYF. The CDR3 nucleotides are TGCAGCGTTGAGGGGGTGTCTGCGGAGACCCAGTACTTC. Full variable domain (rest looked up from reference TRBV29-1 and TRBJ2-5): SAVISQKPSRDICQRGTSLTIQCQVDSQVTMMFWYRQQPGQSLTLIATANQGSEATYESGFVIDKFPISRPNLTFSTLTVSNMSPEDSSIYLCSVEGVSAETQYFGPGTRLLVL.

The rearrangement links TRBV6-4 to TRBJ1-2; D might be TRBD1 (5 bases). V lost 0 bases and J lost 8, with 10 bases in between. The germline gives CDR1 MRHNA, CDR2 SNTAGT. The CDR3 covers 13 residues. CDR3 amino acids: CASSDSGGYGYTF. CDR3 in DNA: TGTGCCAGCAGTGACTCTGGGGGTTACGGCTACACCTTC.

The chain joins TRBV20-1 to TRBJ1-1, with 8 bases that match TRBD1. V was clipped by 5 bases and J by 6 bases; unmatched bases: 5. Germline V gene sequence: CDR1 DFQATT, CDR2 SNEGSKA (reference sequence). This CDR3 has 12 residues. In DNA, the CDR3 is TGCAGTGCTCGTCAGGGGGCCTCTGAAGCTTTCTTT. Translating it yields CSARQGASEAFF.

The chain carries TRBV14 and TRBJ2-1; 8 nucleotides line up with TRBD1. CDR3 length: 13 residues. Germline assignment: CDR1 SGHDN and CDR2 FVKESK. J was trimmed by 8 bases and V by 6 bases; bases with no gene match: 6. CDR3 in amino acids: CASRRTGLDEQFF. The CDR3 DNA follows: TGTGCCAGCAGGAGGACAGGGCTGGATGAGCAGTTCTTC.

The chain has TRBV5-6 and TRBJ2-2; D is undetermined. Trimming cost V 1 base and J 9 bases, with 10 bases left between them. Germline CDR1 is SGHDT and CDR2 is YYEEEE. The CDR3 extends over 13 amino acids. The CDR3 here is CASSLPGPRELFF. DNA for the CDR3: TGTGCCAGCAGCTTGCCAGGCCCCCGGGAGCTGTTTTTT.

This chain links TRBV19 with TRBJ2-3; D uncertain. CDR1 is LNHDA, CDR2 SQIVND, per germline (reference sequence). The germline V and J ends were trimmed by 7 bases and 6 bases, with 14 bases remaining between them. The CDR3 consists of 13 residues. The CDR3 loop is CASTAAADDTQYF. The CDR3 DNA reads as TGTGCCAGTACCGCCGCGGCTGACGATACGCAGTATTTT.

This clonotype has a handful of counts. In nucleotides, the CDR3 is TGTGCCAGCAGCCTGGTAGGGGACGATACGCAGTATTTT. It codes for CASSLVGDDTQYF. The V call is TRBV5-6, the J call TRBJ2-3; D might be TRBD1 or TRBD2, each matching 5 bases. The germline V and J ends were trimmed by 4 bases and 6 bases, with 12 bases remaining between them. CDR3 length equals 13 residues. Germline-derived CDR1 and CDR2 are SGHDT and YYEEEE.

The gene calls are TRBV6-2 or TRBV6-3 and TRBJ2-5; D not certain. Germline V CDR1 and CDR2: MNHEY, SVGEGT. V was cut by 6 bases and J by 3 bases, with 17 bases left in between. This CDR3 is built from 15 residues. CDR3: CASSWSGLFEETQYF. The CDR3 DNA sequence: TGTGCCAGCAGCTGGTCAGGCCTATTTGAAGAGACCCAGTACTTC.

The V call is TRBV6-4, the J call TRBJ2-2; TRBD1 is a possible D gene (6 bases). The CDR3 consists of 12 residues. Looked up from germline, CDR1 is MRHNA and CDR2 is SNTAGT. Trimming stripped 10 bases from V and 3 bases from J, with 9 bases between. Here the CDR3 reads CATQGHTGELFF. The CDR3 bases are TGTGCCACCCAGGGGCACACCGGGGAGCTGTTTTTT.

The chain couples TRBV15 to TRBJ1-1; maybe TRBD1 (5 bases). This CDR3 spans 14 amino acids. The germline V gene encodes CDR1 LNHNV and CDR2 YYDKDF (reference sequence). V was trimmed by 2 bases and J by 1 base, leaving 8 bases between them. The CDR3 region has the DNA TGTGCCACCAGCAGATATGACAGGAACACTGAAGCTTTCTTT. Residues: CATSRYDRNTEAFF.

Worth noting for this clonotype: Being one base from a much bigger clone, this may be a read error. This rearrangement joins TRBV28 to TRBJ2-5; D might be TRBD2 (5 bases). Per germline, CDR1 MDHEN and CDR2 SYDVKM. This CDR3 region has 15 residues. CDR3 in DNA: TGTGCCAGCAGTTTAAAGTGGGAGCTACAAGAGGCCCAGTACTTC. It yields the protein CASSLKWELQEAQYF.

A few counts support this clonotype. The chain uses TRBV6-6 and TRBJ2-2; 11 nucleotides line up with TRBD2. CDR1 is MNHNY, CDR2 SVGAGI, per germline (reference sequence). Trimming cost V 6 bases and J 1 base; bases outside gene matches: 4. This CDR3 comprises 16 residues. Here the CDR3 reads CASRHGTSGNTGELFF. The CDR3 nucleotides read TGTGCCAGCAGACACGGGACTAGCGGGAACACCGGGGAGCTGTTTTTT.

This clonotype was seen repeatedly, ten times or more. J is TRBJ2-1 and V is TRBV7-2; D gene ambiguous. The CDR3 spans 12 residues. The V and J ends lost 3 bases and 5 bases respectively, with 5 bases between them. Germline lookup yields CDR1 SGHTA and CDR2 FQGNSA. CDR3 sequence reads: CASSFPHNEQFF. CDR3 in DNA: TGTGCCAGCAGCTTTCCGCACAATGAGCAGTTCTTC.

At least ten counts were recorded for this clonotype. The chain links TRBV7-6 to TRBJ2-1, with D unclear. The CDR3 contains 11 residues. V was shortened by 5 bases and J by 8 bases, with 7 bases between the two germline ends. From germline, CDR1 is SGHVS and CDR2 FNYEAQ. CDR3 amino acids: CASSISDEQFF. The CDR3 DNA reads TGTGCCAGCAGCATAAGTGATGAGCAGTTCTTC.

A word on this clonotype: A much larger clone is a single base away; this may be a read error. The V call is TRBV4-1, the J call TRBJ1-5; D gene uncertain. This CDR3 comprises 14 residues. Germline V gives CDR1 MGHRA, CDR2 YSYEKL. The CDR3 protein is CASSQGAEDQSQHF. DNA of the CDR3: TGCGCCAGCAGCCAAGGTGCAGAGGATCAGTCCCAGCATTTT.

The chain couples TRBV7-8 to TRBJ2-1; unclear D gene. The CDR3 covers 12 residues. Per the germline V gene, CDR1 is SGHVS and CDR2 is FQNEAQ. V was pared by 5 bases and J by 9 bases, with 11 bases between. The CDR3 DNA reads TGTGCCAGCAGCCGTGGTAGCAGTGAGCAGTTCTTC. Its protein product is CASSRGSSEQFF.

The rearrangement joins TRBV2 to TRBJ1-5, with D uncertain. Trimming cost V 4 bases and J 1 base, with 11 bases left between them. CDR1 is SNHLY, CDR2 FYNNEI, per germline. The CDR3 has 15 amino acids. This CDR3 is CASSVRPDSNQPQHF. The CDR3 coding sequence is TGTGCCAGCAGTGTACGGCCGGACAGCAATCAGCCCCAGCATTTT.

This clonotype was seen repeatedly, ten times or more. Here the CDR3 reads CASRPTGTGLDSSGANVLTF. The CDR3, as DNA: TGTGCCAGCAGACCGACCGGGACAGGATTAGATTCCTCTGGGGCCAACGTCCTGACTTTC. The V and J genes are TRBV11-2 and TRBJ2-6; 8 positions match TRBD1. This CDR3 comprises 20 residues. CDR1 is SGHAT and CDR2 is FQNNGV in the germline V gene. Losses at the gene ends were 6 bases for V and 0 bases for J; bases not matched to a gene: 16.